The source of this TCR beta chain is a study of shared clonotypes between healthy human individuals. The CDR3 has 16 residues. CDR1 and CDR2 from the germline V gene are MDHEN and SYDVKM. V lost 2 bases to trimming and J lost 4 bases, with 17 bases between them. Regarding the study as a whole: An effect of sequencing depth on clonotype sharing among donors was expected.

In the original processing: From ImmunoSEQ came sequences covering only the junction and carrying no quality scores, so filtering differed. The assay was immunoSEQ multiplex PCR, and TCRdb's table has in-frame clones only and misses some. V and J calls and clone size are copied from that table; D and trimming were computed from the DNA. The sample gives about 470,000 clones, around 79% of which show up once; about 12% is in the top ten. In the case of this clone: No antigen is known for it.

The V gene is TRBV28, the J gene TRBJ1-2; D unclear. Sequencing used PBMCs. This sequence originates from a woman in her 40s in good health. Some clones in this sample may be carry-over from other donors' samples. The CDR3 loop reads CASSLGRRVEIYGYTF. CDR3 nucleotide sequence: TGTGCCAGCAGTTTAGGCCGTAGGGTTGAGATCTATGGCTACACCTTC.